Each of the 25 T cell receptor beta chains below was sequenced from the same sample in a study of blood T cell repertoires in COVID-19 (TCRdb year 2020). The library was made by the immunoSEQ multiplex PCR assay. Imported from immuneACCESS, the table was reduced by TCRdb to in-frame sequences with V and J called. These copies leave out some clones; in studies compared against another copy, an unresolved V gene accounts for under half, and the cause of the remainder is not known. For this sample the table gives 250,000 to 300,000 clones, of which around 89% were detected only once. The ten largest clonotypes hold 6.3% of the sample. The sample taken for sequencing was peripheral blood. The receptor source for this set is a woman aged 50 to 60 with COVID-19, enrolled during active disease.

The V gene is TRBV29-1, the J gene TRBJ2-1; 7 nucleotides match TRBD1. The CDR3 sequence is 13 residues long. The V segment lost 7 bases and the J segment 4 bases; nucleotides outside the gene matches: 7. Looked up from germline, CDR1 is SQVTM and CDR2 is ANQGSEA. The DNA of the CDR3 is TGCAGCGCCAAGCTCAGGGGGTACAATGAGCAGTTCTTC. This encodes CSAKLRGYNEQFF.

This clone was counted a few times. This chain connects TRBV5-1 to TRBJ2-7; TRBD2 aligns across 7 bases. The trim removed 2 bases at V and 1 base at J, leaving 6 bases unmatched. Germline-derived CDR1 and CDR2 are SGHRS and YFSETQ. CDR3 length: 15 residues. The CDR3 loop is CASSFIREGSYEQYF. CDR3 coding DNA: TGCGCCAGCAGCTTCATCAGGGAGGGGTCCTACGAGCAGTACTTC. The full variable domain, rest sourced from reference TRBV5-1 and TRBJ2-7, is KAGVTQTPRYLIKTRGQQVTLSCSPISGHRSVSWYQQTPGQGLQFLFEYFSETQRNKGNFPGRFSGRQFSNSRSEMNVSTLELGDSALYLCASSFIREGSYEQYFGPGTRLTVT.

The chain uses TRBV7-2 and TRBJ1-2; no firm D call. The CDR3 is 13 amino acids. The germline V gene has CDR1 SGHTA and CDR2 FQGNSA. Trimming left V 4 bases short and J 2 bases short, with 8 bases between. The CDR3 reads CASSSQINYGYTF. CDR3 sequence (DNA): TGTGCCAGCAGCTCACAGATCAACTATGGCTACACCTTC.

The sample holds one count of this clone. The V gene is TRBV10-3, the J gene TRBJ2-7, with D perhaps TRBD2 (5 bases). The CDR3 spans 12 residues. The V and J ends lost 2 bases and 9 bases respectively, with 11 bases between them. Germline V CDR1 and CDR2: ENHRY, SYGVKD. The CDR3 protein is CAISEPTSAQYF. The CDR3 DNA sequence: TGTGCCATCAGTGAGCCTACTAGTGCGCAGTACTTC.

The chain links TRBV6-5 to TRBJ2-1; D is perhaps TRBD2 (5 bases). CDR1 and CDR2 from the germline V gene are MNHEY and SVGAGI. This CDR3 has 13 amino acids. Trimming removed 4 bases from V and 15 bases from J, with 19 bases in between. CDR3 coding DNA: TGTGCCAGCAGTTTTCCAGTTGCTCGGGGTCGGTTCTTC. It yields the protein CASSFPVARGRFF.

J is TRBJ2-7 and V is TRBV11-3; no reliable D call. Trimming left V 0 bases short and J 4 bases short, with 19 bases between. CDR1 and CDR2 from the germline V gene are SGHNT and YENEEA. The CDR3 is 17 residues long. Written as DNA, the CDR3 is TGTGCCAGCAGCTTAGAGGGTGGAACCTTTCCGGGTTACGAGCAGTACTTC. It encodes CASSLEGGTFPGYEQYF.

The V call is TRBV24-1, the J call TRBJ2-1; TRBD2 is a possible D gene (6 bases). The CDR3 spans 12 residues. V dropped 5 bases and J dropped 10 bases, with 11 bases sitting between them. Germline V lookup: CDR1 KGHDR, CDR2 SFDVKD. CDR3 residues: CATSGPGREQFF. The CDR3 DNA sequence: TGTGCCACCAGTGGGCCCGGGAGAGAGCAGTTCTTC.

A single count supports this clone. The V and J genes are TRBV4-3 and TRBJ1-5; D not resolved. The CDR3 length is 15 residues. In germline, CDR1 is LGHNA, CDR2 YSLEER. V lost 0 bases and J lost 4, with 10 bases in between. The CDR3 loop is CASSQENLPNQPQHF. In nucleotides, the CDR3 is TGCGCCAGCAGCCAAGAGAACTTACCAAATCAGCCCCAGCATTTT.

This chain connects TRBV3-1 (or the pseudogene TRBV3-2) to TRBJ2-3; D call uncertain. Between the trimmed V and J ends, which lost 4 bases and 7 bases, there was a span of 9 bases. This CDR3 region has 12 residues. Germline V CDR1 and CDR2: LGHDT, YNNKEL (reference sequence). CDR3 sequence reads: CASSREENTQYF. In DNA form, the CDR3 reads TGTGCCAGCAGCCGAGAAGAGAATACGCAGTATTTT.

The chain employs TRBV18 and TRBJ2-4; 7 nucleotides match TRBD2. V was clipped by 1 base and J by 0 bases; unmatched bases: 6. Germline V CDR1 and CDR2: KGHSH, LQKENI. This CDR3 spans 17 amino acids. CDR3 residues: CASSPLLAETAKNIQYF. In nucleotides, the CDR3 is TGTGCCAGCTCACCACTTCTAGCGGAGACAGCCAAAAACATTCAGTACTTC.

The V call is TRBV7-3, the J call TRBJ2-2; no clear D. CDR3 length: 15 residues. Germline values: CDR1 SGHTA, CDR2 FQGTGA. Between the trimmed V and J ends, which lost 4 bases and 7 bases, there was a span of 16 bases. CDR3 in amino acids: CASSSLTPLDGELFF. The CDR3 region has the DNA TGTGCCAGCAGCTCTCTGACTCCTCTCGACGGGGAGCTGTTTTTT.

The chain carries TRBV4-2 and TRBJ2-5, with 11 nucleotides matching TRBD2. Germline CDR1 LGHNA, CDR2 YNFKEQ. The CDR3 runs to 15 residues. Trimming at V came to 1 base and at J to 4 bases, leaving 2 bases not matched to a gene. As DNA, the CDR3 is TGTGCCAGCAGCCAAGTAGCGGGAGGGCGAGAGACCCAGTACTTC. This translates into CASSQVAGGRETQYF.

This clone was counted a few times. This chain joins TRBV21-1 and TRBJ1-2; the table's D call TRBD1 went unverified against the DNA. TRBV21-1 is a pseudogene. This CDR3 is 15 amino acids long. In DNA, the CDR3 is TGTGCCAGATACCATAGGAGCAGGGTATATAATGGCTACACCTTC. Protein product: CARYHRSRVYNGYTF.

CDR3 sequence reads: CASSRGTVSNQPQHF. The CDR3, as DNA: TGTGCCAGCAGCCGTGGGACAGTTTCCAATCAGCCCCAGCATTTT. The rearrangement links TRBV3-1 (or the pseudogene TRBV3-2) to TRBJ1-5, with TRBD1 matching 7 bases. The CDR3 has 15 amino acids. Germline-derived CDR1 and CDR2 are LGHDT and YNNKEL (reference sequence). V was pared by 4 bases and J by 3 bases, with 6 bases of the junction left unmatched.

The chain combines TRBV6-1 with TRBJ1-2; no reliable D call. CDR3 length: 15 amino acids. V gave up 3 bases and J gave up 6 bases, with 17 bases separating them. CDR1 and CDR2 (germline): MNHNS, SASEGT. In DNA, the CDR3 is TGTGCCAGCAGTGACGGCAGACTGCAAGGCAATGGCTACACCTTC. Amino acid sequence: CASSDGRLQGNGYTF.

The CDR3 region is CASSLPWVPGKTEAFF. CDR3 DNA: TGTGCCAGCAGCTTACCCTGGGTCCCCGGGAAAACTGAAGCTTTCTTT. The gene calls are TRBV7-9 and TRBJ1-1; D not resolved. Trimming removed 2 bases at V and 5 bases at J, with 18 bases between. The CDR3 totals 16 residues. Germline V gene lookup returns CDR1 SEHNR and CDR2 FQNEAQ (reference sequence).

V gene TRBV24-1 combines with J gene TRBJ2-5; 14 nucleotides match TRBD2. Germline V gene data show CDR1 as KGHDR and CDR2 as SFDVKD. This CDR3 spans 16 amino acids. J was trimmed by 5 bases and V by 10 bases; bases with no gene match: 11. The CDR3 protein is CATQPGTSGRGETQYF. DNA for the CDR3: TGTGCCACGCAACCCGGGACTAGCGGGAGAGGGGAGACCCAGTACTTC.

The V and J genes are TRBV4-2 and TRBJ2-5, with 8 bases that match TRBD1. Looked up from germline, CDR1 is LGHNA and CDR2 is YNFKEQ. This CDR3 comprises 16 residues. The trim removed 0 bases at V and 4 bases at J, leaving 7 bases unmatched. DNA of the CDR3: TGTGCCAGCAGCCAAGAACCAGGGGGCGCGGGAGAGACCCAGTACTTC. Translated, it gives CASSQEPGGAGETQYF.

The rearrangement uses TRBV25-1 and TRBJ2-7; possible D gene TRBD1, 6 bases. This CDR3 comprises 14 residues. CDR1 and CDR2 (germline): MGHDK, SYGVNS. The V end lost 7 bases, the J end lost 3 bases, and 16 bases lay between the germline ends. The CDR3 bases are TGTGCCAGCATCCCCCCCCGGGACAACTACGAGCAGTACTTC. Amino acids: CASIPPRDNYEQYF.

The rearrangement joins TRBV19 to TRBJ1-4; no firm D call. V was shortened by 1 base and J by 8 bases, with 11 bases between the two germline ends. Looked up from germline, CDR1 is LNHDA and CDR2 is SQIVND (reference sequence). The CDR3 spans 14 residues. The DNA of the CDR3 is TGTGCCAGTAGTATAGGTTGGAGGAAAGAAAAACTGTTTTTT. It is translated as CASSIGWRKEKLFF.

The chain is built from TRBV18 and TRBJ2-1; D ambiguous. The CDR3 is 17 residues long. Trimming left V 3 bases short and J 2 bases short, with 17 bases between. CDR1 KGHSH and CDR2 LQKENI come from the germline V gene. The CDR3 loop is CASSPEPTTDTYNEQFF. CDR3 bases: TGTGCCAGCTCACCTGAGCCCACAACCGACACCTACAATGAGCAGTTCTTC.

The V call is TRBV4-2, the J call TRBJ1-3; D is possibly TRBD1 (5 bases). Germline-derived CDR1 and CDR2 are LGHNA and YNFKEQ. CDR3 length equals 20 residues. Trimming removed 0 bases from V and 0 bases from J, with 21 bases in between. The CDR3 DNA sequence: TGTGCCAGCAGCCAAGATTCGGCCAGGGCCTCGTCGATCTCTGGAAACACCATATATTTT. Translation: CASSQDSARASSISGNTIYF.

The gene calls are TRBV4-1 and TRBJ2-7, with a tentative D call TRBD1 (6 bases). Trimming stripped 1 base from V and 6 bases from J, with 16 bases between. Germline loops: CDR1 MGHRA, CDR2 YSYEKL. CDR3 size: 15 residues. This chain's CDR3 is CASSQVQGLVFEQYF. CDR3 bases: TGCGCCAGCAGCCAAGTCCAGGGGTTGGTTTTCGAGCAGTACTTC.

The chain employs TRBV6-5 and TRBJ2-7; 10 bases fit TRBD1. The CDR3 is 15 residues long. Losses at the gene ends were 3 bases for V and 6 bases for J; bases not matched to a gene: 8. The germline V gene encodes CDR1 MNHEY and CDR2 SVGAGI. The CDR3 DNA reads TGTGCCAGCAGTTATTATCAGACAGGGGGCCTCGAGCAGTACTTC. As protein: CASSYYQTGGLEQYF.

This clone was counted a few times. The chain links TRBV27 to TRBJ1-2, with 7 bases lining up with TRBD1. This CDR3 is 13 amino acids long. Germline lookup yields CDR1 MNHEY and CDR2 SMNVEV (reference sequence). The V and J ends lost 3 bases and 4 bases, in that order; junction bases with no gene match: 2. The CDR3 nucleotides read TGTGCCAGCAGTTTGGCAGGGGGCTATGGCTACACCTTC. Residues: CASSLAGGYGYTF.